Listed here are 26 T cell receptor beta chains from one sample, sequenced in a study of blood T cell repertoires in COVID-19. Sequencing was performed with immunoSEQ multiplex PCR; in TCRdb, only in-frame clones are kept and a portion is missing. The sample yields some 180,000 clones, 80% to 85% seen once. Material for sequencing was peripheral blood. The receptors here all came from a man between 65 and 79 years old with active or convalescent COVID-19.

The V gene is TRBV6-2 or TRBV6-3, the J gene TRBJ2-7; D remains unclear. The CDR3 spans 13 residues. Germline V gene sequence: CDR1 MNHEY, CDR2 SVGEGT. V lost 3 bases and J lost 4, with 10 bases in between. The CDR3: CASSYVTGYEQYF. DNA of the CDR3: TGTGCCAGCAGTTATGTGACGGGTTACGAGCAGTACTTC.

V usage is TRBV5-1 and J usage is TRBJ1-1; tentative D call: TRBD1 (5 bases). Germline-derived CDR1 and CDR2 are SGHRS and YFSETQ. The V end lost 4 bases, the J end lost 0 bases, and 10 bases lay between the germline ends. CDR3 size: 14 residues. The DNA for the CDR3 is TGCGCCAGCAGCCTGGACATTATGAACACTGAAGCTTTCTTT. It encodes CASSLDIMNTEAFF.

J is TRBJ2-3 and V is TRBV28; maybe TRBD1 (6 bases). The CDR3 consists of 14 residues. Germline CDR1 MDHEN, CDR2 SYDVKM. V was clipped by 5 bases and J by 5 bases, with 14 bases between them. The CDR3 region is CASSQGLGRDTQYF. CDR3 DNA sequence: TGTGCCAGCAGTCAGGGGTTAGGGAGAGATACGCAGTATTTT.

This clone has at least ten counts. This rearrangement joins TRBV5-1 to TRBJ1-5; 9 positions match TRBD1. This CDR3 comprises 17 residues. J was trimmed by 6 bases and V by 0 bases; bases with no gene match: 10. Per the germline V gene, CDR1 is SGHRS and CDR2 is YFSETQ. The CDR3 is CASSLDRPGQGFQPQHF. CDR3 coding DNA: TGCGCCAGCAGCTTGGACCGACCGGGACAGGGTTTTCAGCCCCAGCATTTT.

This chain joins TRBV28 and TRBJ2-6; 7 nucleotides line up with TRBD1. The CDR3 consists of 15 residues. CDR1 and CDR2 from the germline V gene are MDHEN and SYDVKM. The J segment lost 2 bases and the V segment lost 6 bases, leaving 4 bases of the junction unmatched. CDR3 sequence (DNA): TGTGCCAGCAGCAAAACAGGGGCTGGGGCCAACGTCCTGACTTTC. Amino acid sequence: CASSKTGAGANVLTF.

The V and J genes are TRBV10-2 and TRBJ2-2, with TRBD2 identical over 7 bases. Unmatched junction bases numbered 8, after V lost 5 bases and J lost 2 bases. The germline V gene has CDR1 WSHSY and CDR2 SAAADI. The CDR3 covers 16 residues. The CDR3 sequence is CASSRSGGTNTGELFF. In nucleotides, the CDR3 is TGCGCCAGCAGTCGATCCGGGGGGACTAACACCGGGGAGCTGTTTTTT.

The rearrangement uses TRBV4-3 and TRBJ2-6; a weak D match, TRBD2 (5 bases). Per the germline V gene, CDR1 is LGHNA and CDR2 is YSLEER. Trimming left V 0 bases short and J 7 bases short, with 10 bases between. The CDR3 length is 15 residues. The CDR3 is CASSQDLGRANVLTF. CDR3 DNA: TGCGCCAGCAGCCAAGATTTGGGGAGAGCCAACGTCCTGACTTTC.

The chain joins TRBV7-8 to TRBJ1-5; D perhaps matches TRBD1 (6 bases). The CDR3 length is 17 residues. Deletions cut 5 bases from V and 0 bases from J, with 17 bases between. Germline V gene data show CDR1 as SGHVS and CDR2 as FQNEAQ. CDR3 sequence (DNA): TGTGCCAGCAGCACTCGGACAGAAATTTATAGCAATCAGCCCCAGCATTTT. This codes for CASSTRTEIYSNQPQHF.

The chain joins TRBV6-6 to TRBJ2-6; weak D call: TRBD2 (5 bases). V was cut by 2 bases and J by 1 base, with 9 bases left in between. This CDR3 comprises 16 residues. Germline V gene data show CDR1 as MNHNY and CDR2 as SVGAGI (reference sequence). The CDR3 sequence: CASSYPRASGANVLTF. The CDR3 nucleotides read TGTGCCAGCAGTTACCCGAGGGCGTCTGGGGCCAACGTCCTGACTTTC.

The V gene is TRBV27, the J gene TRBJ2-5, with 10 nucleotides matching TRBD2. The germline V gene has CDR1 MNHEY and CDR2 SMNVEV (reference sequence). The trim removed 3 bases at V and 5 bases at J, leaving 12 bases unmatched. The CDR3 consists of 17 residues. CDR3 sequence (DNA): TGTGCCAGCAGTTTTAGCGGGAGGTATTCAGGTTTTGAGACCCAGTACTTC. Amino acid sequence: CASSFSGRYSGFETQYF.

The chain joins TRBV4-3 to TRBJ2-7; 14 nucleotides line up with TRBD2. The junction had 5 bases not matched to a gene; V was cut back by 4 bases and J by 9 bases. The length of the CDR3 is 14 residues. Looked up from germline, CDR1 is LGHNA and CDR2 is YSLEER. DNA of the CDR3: TGCGCCAGCAGCCTTGGGACTAGCGGGAGCGCGCAGTACTTC. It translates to CASSLGTSGSAQYF.

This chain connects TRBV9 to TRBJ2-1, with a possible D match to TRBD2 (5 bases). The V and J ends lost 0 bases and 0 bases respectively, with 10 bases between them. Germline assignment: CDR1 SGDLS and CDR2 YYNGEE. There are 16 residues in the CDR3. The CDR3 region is CASSVGGSSSYNEQFF. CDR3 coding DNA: TGTGCCAGCAGCGTAGGAGGGTCGAGCTCCTACAATGAGCAGTTCTTC.

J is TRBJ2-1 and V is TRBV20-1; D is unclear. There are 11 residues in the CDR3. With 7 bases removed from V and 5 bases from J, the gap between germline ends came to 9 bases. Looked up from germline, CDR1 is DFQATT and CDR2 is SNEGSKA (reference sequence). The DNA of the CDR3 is TGCAGTGTACTGAAGCACAATGAGCAGTTCTTC. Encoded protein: CSVLKHNEQFF.

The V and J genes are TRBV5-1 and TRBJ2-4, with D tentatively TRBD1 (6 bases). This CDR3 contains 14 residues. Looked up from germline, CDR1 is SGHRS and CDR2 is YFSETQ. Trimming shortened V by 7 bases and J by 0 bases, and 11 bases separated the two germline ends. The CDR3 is CASSGDPAKNIQYF. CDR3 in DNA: TGCGCCAGCTCAGGGGACCCAGCCAAAAACATTCAGTACTTC.

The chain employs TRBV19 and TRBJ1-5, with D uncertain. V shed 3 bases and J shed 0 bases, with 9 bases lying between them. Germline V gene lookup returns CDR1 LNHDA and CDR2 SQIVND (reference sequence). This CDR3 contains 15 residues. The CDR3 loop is CASSMRGYSNQPQHF. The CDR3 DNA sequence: TGTGCCAGTAGTATGCGCGGTTATAGCAATCAGCCCCAGCATTTT.

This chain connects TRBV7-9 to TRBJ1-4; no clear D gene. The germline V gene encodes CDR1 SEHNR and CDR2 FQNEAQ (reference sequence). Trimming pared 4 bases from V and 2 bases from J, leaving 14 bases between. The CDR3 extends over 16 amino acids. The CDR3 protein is CASSSPLRATNEKLFF. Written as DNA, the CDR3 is TGTGCCAGCAGCTCCCCCCTGAGGGCTACTAATGAAAAACTGTTTTTT.

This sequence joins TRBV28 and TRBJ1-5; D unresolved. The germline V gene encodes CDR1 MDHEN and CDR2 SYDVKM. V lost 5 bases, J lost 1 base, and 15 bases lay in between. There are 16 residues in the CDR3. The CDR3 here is CASSLLQRLSNQPQHF. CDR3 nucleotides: TGTGCCAGCAGTCTACTTCAGCGGCTGAGCAATCAGCCCCAGCATTTT.

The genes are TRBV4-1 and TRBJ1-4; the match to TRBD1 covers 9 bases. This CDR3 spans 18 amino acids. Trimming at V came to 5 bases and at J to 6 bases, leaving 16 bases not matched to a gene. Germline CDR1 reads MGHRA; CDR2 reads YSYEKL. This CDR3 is CASSSSYPYRGRDEKLFF. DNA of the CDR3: TGCGCCAGCAGCTCCTCCTATCCCTACAGGGGGCGGGATGAAAAACTGTTTTTT.

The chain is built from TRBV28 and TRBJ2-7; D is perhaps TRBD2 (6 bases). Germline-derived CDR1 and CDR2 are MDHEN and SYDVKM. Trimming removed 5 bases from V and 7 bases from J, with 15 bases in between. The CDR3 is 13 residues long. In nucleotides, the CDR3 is TGTGCCAGCAGTACTGGGACTCCGCGGGAGCAGTACTTC. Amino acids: CASSTGTPREQYF.

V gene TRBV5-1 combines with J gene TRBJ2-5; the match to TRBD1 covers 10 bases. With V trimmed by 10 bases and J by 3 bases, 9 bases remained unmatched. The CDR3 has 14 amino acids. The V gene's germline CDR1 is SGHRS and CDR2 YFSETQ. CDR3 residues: CAGKAGTGEETQYF. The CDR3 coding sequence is TGCGCCGGGAAGGCGGGGACAGGGGAAGAGACCCAGTACTTC.

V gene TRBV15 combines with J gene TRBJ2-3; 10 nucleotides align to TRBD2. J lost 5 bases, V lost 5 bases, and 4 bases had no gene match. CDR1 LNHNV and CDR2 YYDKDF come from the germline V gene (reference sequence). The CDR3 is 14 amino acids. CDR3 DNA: TGTGCCACCAGCCGGACTAGCGGACTAGATACGCAGTATTTT. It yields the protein CATSRTSGLDTQYF.

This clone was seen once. This CDR3 reads CASSFARAGVRNEQFF. The DNA for the CDR3 is TGTGCCAGCAGCTTCGCGAGGGCGGGAGTAAGGAATGAGCAGTTCTTC. J is TRBJ2-1 and V is TRBV6-6; 7 positions match TRBD2. V shed 6 bases and J 7 bases; nucleotides not matched to a gene: 15. The CDR3 has 16 amino acids. The V gene's germline CDR1 is MNHNY and CDR2 SVGAGI (reference sequence).

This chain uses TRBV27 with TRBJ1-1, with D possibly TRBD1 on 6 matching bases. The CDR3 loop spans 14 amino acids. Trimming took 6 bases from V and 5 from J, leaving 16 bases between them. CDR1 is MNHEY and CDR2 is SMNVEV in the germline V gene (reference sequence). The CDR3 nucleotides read TGTGCCAGCAGGAATCTAGGGAGGGGGACTGAAGCTTTCTTT. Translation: CASRNLGRGTEAFF.

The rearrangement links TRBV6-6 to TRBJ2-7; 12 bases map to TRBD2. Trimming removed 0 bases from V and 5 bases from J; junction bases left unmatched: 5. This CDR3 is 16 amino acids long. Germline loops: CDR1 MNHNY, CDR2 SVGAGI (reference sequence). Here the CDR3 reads CASSYSLAGGLDEQYF. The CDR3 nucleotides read TGTGCCAGCAGTTACTCACTAGCGGGGGGCCTGGACGAGCAGTACTTC.

CDR3 sequence: CASSLDLRIAEAFF. DNA of the CDR3: TGCGCCAGCAGCTTGGATTTGAGAATTGCTGAAGCTTTCTTT. The chain carries TRBV5-1 and TRBJ1-1, with D uncertain. CDR1 SGHRS and CDR2 YFSETQ come from the germline V gene. The CDR3 extends over 14 amino acids. V lost 0 bases to trimming and J lost 6 bases, with 12 bases between them.

CDR3 in amino acids: CASSSRGTSGAWEQFF. CDR3 sequence (DNA): TGTGCCAGCAGCTCCCGAGGGACTAGCGGGGCGTGGGAGCAGTTCTTC. The chain links TRBV7-2 to TRBJ2-1; 13 bases map to TRBD2. V gave up 4 bases and J gave up 10 bases; unmatched junction bases: 10. The CDR3 is 16 amino acids. Germline V gene sequence: CDR1 SGHTA, CDR2 FQGNSA.